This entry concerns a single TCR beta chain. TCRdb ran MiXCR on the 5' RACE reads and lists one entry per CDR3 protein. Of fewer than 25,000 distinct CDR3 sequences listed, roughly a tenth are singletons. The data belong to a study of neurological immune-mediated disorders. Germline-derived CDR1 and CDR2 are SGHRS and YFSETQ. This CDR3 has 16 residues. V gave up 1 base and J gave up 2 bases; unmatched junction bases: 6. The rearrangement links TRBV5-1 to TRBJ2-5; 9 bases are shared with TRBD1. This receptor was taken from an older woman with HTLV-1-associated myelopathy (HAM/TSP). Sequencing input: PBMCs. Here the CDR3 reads CASSLTGGLGQETQYF. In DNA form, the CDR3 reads TGCGCCAGCAGCTTGACAGGGGGCTTAGGACAAGAGACCCAGTACTTC.